A selection of T cell receptor beta chains follows, all from one sample in a study of T cells in Graves' hyperthyroidism and ophthalmopathy. TCRdb reprocessed the multiplex PCR reads with MiXCR, giving one entry per CDR3 protein. This sample carries around 280,000 distinct CDR3 sequences, roughly 13% of them seen once, and the ten largest clones take around 7.9%. Sequenced sample: blood. These receptors originate from a woman in her twenties or thirties with Graves' hyperthyroidism that later progressed to Graves' ophthalmopathy. Both conserved end residues are trimmed from each CDR3. The order of the fields is V gene, CDR3 length, CDR3 protein.

V: TRBV7-8
length: 12
CDR3: ASSDGTLNNEQF

V: TRBV11-3
length: 12
CDR3: ASTAGGNTGELF

V: TRBV7-3
length: 15
CDR3: ASSTPTTGQGGGELF

V: TRBV28
length: 16
CDR3: ASIIGSGGKSGTDTQY

V: TRBV28
length: 13
CDR3: ASERPGQGTDTQY

V: TRBV19
length: 11
CDR3: ASSNQGDYGYT

V: TRBV6-2/TRBV6-3
length: 14
CDR3: ASSLFWQGLRIEAF

V: TRBV7-3
length: 11
CDR3: ASSLTSGGSYT

V: TRBV27
length: 13
CDR3: ASSLALQNTGELF

V: TRBV19
length: 14
CDR3: ASSRDRGGENYGYT

V: TRBV18
length: 13
CDR3: ASSPRAGLSEKLF

V: TRBV6-1
length: 14
CDR3: ASAQVFKSSGNTIY

V: TRBV5-1
length: 12
CDR3: ASRLGQLGGGYT

V: TRBV28
length: 10
CDR3: ATEGAGNTIY

V: TRBV25-1
length: 9
CDR3: ASSDVSEQY

V: TRBV6-1
length: 10
CDR3: ASWATTGELF

V: TRBV20-1
length: 11
CDR3: SARGLAQETQY

V: TRBV6-2/TRBV6-3
length: 14
CDR3: ASSYSGQNQGYEQY

V: TRBV7-2
length: 11
CDR3: ASSLPRGNTIY

V: TRBV11-1
length: 10
CDR3: ASSFHQDTQY

V: TRBV5-1
length: 13
CDR3: ASSFTSGSSYEQY

V: TRBV29-1
length: 12
CDR3: SVAPPRDYNEQF